This is a list of T cell receptor beta chains from one sample in a study of cytotoxic CD8 clonotypes in ibrutinib-treated CLL. Using immunoSEQ multiplex PCR, the repertoire was profiled, and TCRdb retains in-frame clones only, with some absent. The data show around 200,000 clones, roughly 79% seen once. Source: PBMCs, taken after 12 months of ibrutinib treatment. Receptors originate from a human donor with chronic lymphocytic leukemia. Each CDR3 is given with its conserved first and last residue. D genes are given only for firm matches. Clone size is stated in some rows and not others, as once, few, many or a class when expanded.

>TRBV6-5|15|.|.|TRBJ1-3
TGTGCCACCCGGACGGAGTCTAGCTCTGGAAACACCATATATTTT
CATRTESSSGNTIYF
>TRBV27|14|.|TRBD1|TRBJ1-1
TGTGCCAGCAGTCTTGGACAGGGTAACACTGAAGCTTTCTTT
CASSLGQGNTEAFF
>TRBV11-2|15|.|.|TRBJ2-5
TGTGCCAGCAGCTTAGGCCAGGGGATGGGAGAGACCCAGTACTTC
CASSLGQGMGETQYF
>TRBV6-5|13|.|.|TRBJ1-1
TGTGCCAGCAGTTACCCCGGAGATGGGGGGGCTTTCTTT
CASSYPGDGGAFF
>TRBV11-2|13|.|.|TRBJ2-1
TGTGCCAGCAGCTTTAGATCGTACAATGAGCAGTTCTTC
CASSFRSYNEQFF
>TRBV27|14|.|.|TRBJ1-2
TGTGCCAGCGGGCCGAAACAGGAATACTATGGCTACACCTTC
CASGPKQEYYGYTF
>TRBV2|15|once|TRBD1|TRBJ2-1
TGTGCCAGCGGCGACGGACAGGGGACGTACAATGAGCAGTTCTTC
CASGDGQGTYNEQFF
>TRBV6-5|13|.|.|TRBJ2-7
TGTGCCAGCACCTCTCCGGCGGGGGCCGAGCAGTACTTC
CASTSPAGAEQYF
>TRBV7-8|14|.|TRBD2|TRBJ2-3
TGTGCCAGCAGGGTGGGATTAGCGGGAGGCGGGGTGTATTTT
CASRVGLAGGGVYF
>TRBV5-1|14|.|TRBD1|TRBJ1-5
TGCGCCAGCAGCTTGGCAGGGGGGGGTCAGCCCCAGCATTTT
CASSLAGGGQPQHF
>TRBV28|13|.|.|TRBJ1-4
TGTGCCAGCACCCCGGAGATAGCTGAAAAACTGTTTTTT
CASTPEIAEKLFF
>TRBV6-5|15|.|.|TRBJ2-7
TGTGCCAGCAGCCCCGTCCCGACAGGCTCCTACGAGCAGTACTTC
CASSPVPTGSYEQYF
>TRBV6-5|9|.|.|TRBJ2-1
TGTGCCAGGCACGATGAGCAGTTCTTC
CARHDEQFF
>TRBV28|12|.|.|TRBJ2-7
TGTGCCAGCAGAAGTTCAACCTACGAGCAGTACTTC
CASRSSTYEQYF
>TRBV28|15|.|TRBD2|TRBJ2-7
TGTGCCAGCAGTCAAGGGGGACTAGGGGGGTACGAGCAGTACTTC
CASSQGGLGGYEQYF
>TRBV19|12|.|.|TRBJ1-4
TGTGCCACCTGGGATGTGGGTGAAAAACTGTTTTTT
CATWDVGEKLFF
>TRBV21-1|17|.|.|TRBJ2-7
TGTGCCAGCAGCAAAGCGGCGGCACAGAAGATCACCTACGAGCAGTACTTC
CASSKAAAQKITYEQYF
>TRBV18|16|.|.|TRBJ2-7
TGTGCCAGCTCACCAAGGTCTAGCGAGTTTCTTGACGAGCAGTACTTC
CASSPRSSEFLDEQYF
>TRBV11-2|13|few|TRBD1|TRBJ2-7
TGTGCCAGCAGCACAGGGGGTGTGGACGAGCAGTACTTC
CASSTGGVDEQYF
>TRBV7-9|15|.|.|TRBJ1-2
TGTGCCAGCAGCAGAGGAGGGGTGACAAACTATGGCTACACCTTC
CASSRGGVTNYGYTF
>TRBV25-1|13|once|.|TRBJ1-2
TGTGCCAGCAGTGCTGGGAGACCCTATGGCTACACCTTC
CASSAGRPYGYTF
>TRBV28|14|.|.|TRBJ2-2
TGTGCCAGCCGCTACCGACAGGTTTCCGGGGAGCTGTTTTTT
CASRYRQVSGELFF
>TRBV30|11|few|.|TRBJ2-4
TGTGCCTGGGGTCGCGAAAACATTCAGTACTTC
CAWGRENIQYF
>TRBV13|16|.|TRBD1|TRBJ1-1
TGTGCCAGCAGCTTATACGGGACAGGGCGAAACACTGAAGCTTTCTTT
CASSLYGTGRNTEAFF
>TRBV25-1|14|medium-sized|.|TRBJ2-2
TGTGCCAGCAGTGATAAGGGGGGAACCGGGGAGCTGTTTTTT
CASSDKGGTGELFF
>TRBV2|14|.|TRBD2|TRBJ2-5
TGTGCCAGCAATAGCGGGGCGCTCCAAGAGACCCAGTACTTC
CASNSGALQETQYF
>TRBV5-1|15|.|TRBD2|TRBJ2-3
TGCGCCAGCAGGGCTAGCGGGAGTAGTACAGATACGCAGTATTTT
CASRASGSSTDTQYF
>TRBV6-5|14|.|.|TRBJ2-5
TGTGCCAGCAGTTACTCGACTTCGCAAGAGACCCAGTACTTC
CASSYSTSQETQYF
>TRBV5-1|15|.|.|TRBJ2-3
TGCGCCAGCAGCTTGGCGACAAGTTGGACAGATACGCAGTATTTT
CASSLATSWTDTQYF
>TRBV11-3|12|.|.|TRBJ2-1
TGTGCCAGCAGCTCAAGATATAATGAGCAGTTCTTC
CASSSRYNEQFF
>TRBV27|14|.|.|TRBJ1-2
TGTGCCAGCAGTTTGGACGGGCTCAACTATGGCTACACCTTC
CASSLDGLNYGYTF
>TRBV5-4|15|once|.|TRBJ1-2
TGTGCCAGCAGCTTGAGTGGTGGCGTAACTTATGGCTACACCTTC
CASSLSGGVTYGYTF
>TRBV19|11|.|.|TRBJ1-1
TGTGCCAGTCTCTTCGACACTGAAGCTTTCTTT
CASLFDTEAFF
>TRBV5-8|16|.|.|TRBJ2-1
TGTGCCAGTCCCAGCCCGCCAGTCCCTACCTACAATGAGCAGTTCTTC
CASPSPPVPTYNEQFF
>TRBV29-1|14|once|.|TRBJ1-4
TGCAGCGCCTCCGGGCGGGGTGGTAATGAAAAACTGTTTTTT
CSASGRGGNEKLFF
>TRBV6-1|17|.|.|TRBJ2-7
TGTGCCAGCAGTGAAAAAAGGACAGTAAGGAACAGGAACGAGCAGTACTTC
CASSEKRTVRNRNEQYF
>TRBV7-8|15|.|.|TRBJ1-5
TGTGCCAGCAGCTTGGGGCAGGGACTTAGCGAGCCCCAGCATTTT
CASSLGQGLSEPQHF
>TRBV7-3|13|.|.|TRBJ1-1
TGTGCCAGCAGCATCGGGTGGGGAACTGAAGCTTTCTTT
CASSIGWGTEAFF
>TRBV18|12|.|.|TRBJ2-7
TGTGCCAGCTCACCAAGCAGCGACGAGCAGTACTTC
CASSPSSDEQYF
>TRBV19|11|.|TRBD2|TRBJ2-1
TGTGCCAGTAGTGGGAGGGGACTACAGTTCTTC
CASSGRGLQFF
>TRBV9|15|.|.|TRBJ2-2
TGTGCCAGCAGCGTAGGAGGGACCAACACCGGGGAGCTGTTTTTT
CASSVGGTNTGELFF
>TRBV5-4|14|once|.|TRBJ2-7
TGTGCCAGCAGCTTGGGTCAAAGCATCCACGAGCAGTACTTC
CASSLGQSIHEQYF
>TRBV6-1|13|.|.|TRBJ2-5
TGTGCCATCACCCAGCGGTCAGCAGAGACCCAGTACTTC
CAITQRSAETQYF
>TRBV6-1|15|.|.|TRBJ1-5
TGTGCCAGCAGTGAAGCGTGGGGCGGCAATCAGCCCCAGCATTTT
CASSEAWGGNQPQHF
>TRBV21-1|17|.|.|TRBJ1-3
TGTGCCAGCAGCAATGGAGGGGGCAGTGGCTCTGGAAACACCATATATTTT
CASSNGGGSGSGNTIYF
>TRBV19|17|.|TRBD1|TRBJ1-1
TGTGCCAGTAGTATCCAAGCCGGGACAGGGGGGAACACTGAAGCTTTCTTT
CASSIQAGTGGNTEAFF
>TRBV29-1|12|once|.|TRBJ2-7
TGCAGCGTTGCCGGGGCAAACTACGAGCAGTACTTC
CSVAGANYEQYF
>TRBV6-6|13|.|.|TRBJ2-5
TGTGCCAGCAGAGGGTTCTCGAGAGAGACCCAGTACTTC
CASRGFSRETQYF
>TRBV19|15|few|.|TRBJ2-1
TGTGCCAGTAGCAAGATCACGAGCTCCTACAATGAGCAGTTCTTC
CASSKITSSYNEQFF
>TRBV6-5|14|.|TRBD1|TRBJ1-4
TGTGCCAGCACTACGGGACAGGGTCATGAAAAACTGTTTTTT
CASTTGQGHEKLFF
>TRBV13|15|.|.|TRBJ2-5
TGTGCCAGCAGCCCCCGGTGGGGGGCAGAAGAGACCCAGTACTTC
CASSPRWGAEETQYF
>TRBV6-1|17|few|.|TRBJ1-5
TGTGCCAGCAGTGGCCCCGGCGGGGGAATAAGCAATCAGCCCCAGCATTTT
CASSGPGGGISNQPQHF
>TRBV5-8|17|.|.|TRBJ2-6
TGTGCCAGCAGCCCCGGACAGATCTACTCTGGGGCCAACGTCCTGACTTTC
CASSPGQIYSGANVLTF
>TRBV11-2|12|.|.|TRBJ2-5
TGTGCCAGCAGCTTAAGTGAGGAGACCCAGTACTTC
CASSLSEETQYF
>TRBV15|15|once|.|TRBJ2-1
TGTGCCACCAGCAGCCCCCGGGACGGCGCCCTTGAGCAGTTCTTC
CATSSPRDGALEQFF
>TRBV4-1|15|few|.|TRBJ2-5
TGCGCCAGCAGCCAAGTTGGAACAGGAGGAGAGACCCAGTACTTC
CASSQVGTGGETQYF
>TRBV15|14|once|.|TRBJ1-5
TGTGCCACCAGCAGAGATTTGGGGAATCAGCCCCAGCATTTT
CATSRDLGNQPQHF
>TRBV7-9|15|once|TRBD2|TRBJ2-1
TGTGCCAGCAGCCCGGCGGGGGGGCTCTACAATGAGCAGTTCTTC
CASSPAGGLYNEQFF
>TRBV7-9|11|few|.|TRBJ1-2
TGTGCCAGCAGCCAGGCCAGGGGCTACACCTTC
CASSQARGYTF